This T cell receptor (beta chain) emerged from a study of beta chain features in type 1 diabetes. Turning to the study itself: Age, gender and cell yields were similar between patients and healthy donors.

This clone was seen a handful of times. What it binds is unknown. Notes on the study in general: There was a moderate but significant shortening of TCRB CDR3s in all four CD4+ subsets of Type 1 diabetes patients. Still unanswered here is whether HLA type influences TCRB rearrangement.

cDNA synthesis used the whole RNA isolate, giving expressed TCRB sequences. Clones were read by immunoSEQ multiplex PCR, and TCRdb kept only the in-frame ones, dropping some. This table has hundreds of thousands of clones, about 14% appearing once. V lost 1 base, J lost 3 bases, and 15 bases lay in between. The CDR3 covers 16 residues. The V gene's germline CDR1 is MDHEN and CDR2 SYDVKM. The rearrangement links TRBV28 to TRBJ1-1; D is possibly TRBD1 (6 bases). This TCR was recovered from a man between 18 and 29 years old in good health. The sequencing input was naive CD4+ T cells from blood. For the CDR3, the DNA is TGTGCCAGCAGTTTATTGATAGGGGGAGTGGACACTGAAGCTTTCTTT. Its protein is CASSLLIGGVDTEAFF.